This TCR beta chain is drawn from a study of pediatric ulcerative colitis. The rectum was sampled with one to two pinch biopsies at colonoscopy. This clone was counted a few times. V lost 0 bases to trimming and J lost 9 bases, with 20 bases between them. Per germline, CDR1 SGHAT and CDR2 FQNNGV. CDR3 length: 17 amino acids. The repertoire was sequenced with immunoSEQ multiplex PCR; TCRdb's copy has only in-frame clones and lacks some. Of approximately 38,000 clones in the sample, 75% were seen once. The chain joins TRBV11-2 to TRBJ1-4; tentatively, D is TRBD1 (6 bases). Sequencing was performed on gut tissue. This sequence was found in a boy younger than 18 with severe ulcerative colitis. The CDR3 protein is CASSLDWGRRDAQKLFF. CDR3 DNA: TGTGCCAGCAGCTTAGATTGGGGGCGACGGGACGCCCAAAAACTGTTTTTT. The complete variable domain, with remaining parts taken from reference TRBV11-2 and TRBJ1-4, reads EAGVAQSPRYKIIEKRQSVAFWCNPISGHATLYWYQQILGQGPKLLIQFQNNGVVDDSQLPKDRFSAERLKGVDSTLKIQPAKLEDSAVYLCASSLDWGRRDAQKLFFGSGTQLSVL.